The 11 T cell receptor beta chains given below trace back to one sample, sequenced in a study of OX40 agonist ivuxolimab in advanced cancers. Clones were sequenced by immunoSEQ multiplex PCR, and TCRdb holds only the in-frame ones, with some missing. The sample contains 30,000 to 35,000 clones, roughly 80% of which appear only once. The sample consisted of CD4+ or CD8+ T cells sorted from blood, taken in a trial of the OX40 agonist ivuxolimab. These receptors were taken from an adult with an advanced solid tumor such as melanoma, head and neck, liver or kidney cancer.

Only one count was recorded for this clone. Other DNA sequences in this specimen translate into the identical CDR3. The chain recombines TRBV11-3 with TRBJ1-2, with TRBD1 matching over 9 bases. This CDR3 contains 17 residues. The V and J ends lost 1 base and 7 bases, in that order; junction bases with no gene match: 13. Germline CDR1 is SGHNT and CDR2 is YENEEA. The CDR3 region is CASSLVRSGQGGGGYTF. Here the CDR3 DNA reads TGTGCCAGCAGCTTAGTTAGGTCGGGACAGGGAGGGGGTGGCTACACCTTC.

The rearrangement links TRBV7-9 to TRBJ1-2; D unresolved. The CDR3 is 12 residues long. Trimming removed 8 bases from V and 5 bases from J, with 12 bases in between. Germline CDR1 SEHNR, CDR2 FQNEAQ (reference sequence). The CDR3 is CASSRSVYGYTF. The CDR3 DNA sequence: TGTGCCAGCTCCCGAAGTGTTTATGGCTACACCTTC. Full variable domain (missing parts from reference TRBV7-9 and TRBJ1-2): DTGVSQNPRHKITKRGQNVTFRCDPISEHNRLYWYRQTLGQGPEFLTYFQNEAQLEKSRLLSDRFSAERPKGSFSTLEIQRTEQGDSAMYLCASSRSVYGYTFGSGTRLTVV.

This clone has only one observation. The chain carries TRBV5-1 and TRBJ2-5; tentatively, D is TRBD1 (6 bases). V was cut by 4 bases and J by 5 bases, with 18 bases left in between. Germline CDR1 is SGHRS and CDR2 is YFSETQ. The CDR3 extends over 15 amino acids. For the CDR3, the DNA is TGCGCCAGCAGCCTTGGGAGCCAGGGGTTGGAGACCCAGTACTTC. It yields the protein CASSLGSQGLETQYF.

Worth noting for this clone: The CDR3 does not close with the conserved phenylalanine or tryptophan, likely indicating a read error. The chain recombines TRBV6-5 with TRBJ1-6; possibly TRBD1 for D (6 bases). V lost 0 bases and J lost 7, with 10 bases in between. Germline CDR1 MNHEY, CDR2 SVGAGI. The CDR3 is made up of 15 amino acids. This CDR3 reads CASSYSIQGNSPLHL. CDR3 DNA: TGTGCCAGCAGTTACTCGATACAGGGCAATTCACCCCTCCACCTT.

The chain couples TRBV29-1 to TRBJ2-5, with TRBD2 matching over 7 bases. Unmatched junction bases numbered 12, after V lost 7 bases and J lost 4 bases. CDR1 SQVTM and CDR2 ANQGSEA come from the germline V gene. This CDR3 is built from 14 residues. The CDR3 loop reads CSATSSGLGETQYF. In DNA form, the CDR3 reads TGCAGCGCGACCTCTAGCGGCTTAGGAGAGACCCAGTACTTC. Complete variable domain (other parts from reference TRBV29-1 and TRBJ2-5): SAVISQKPSRDICQRGTSLTIQCQVDSQVTMMFWYRQQPGQSLTLIATANQGSEATYESGFVIDKFPISRPNLTFSTLTVSNMSPEDSSIYLCSATSSGLGETQYFGPGTRLLVL.

V is TRBV5-6 and J is TRBJ2-4, with D perhaps matching TRBD1 (7 bases). This CDR3 has 13 amino acids. V was pared by 4 bases and J by 8 bases, with 13 bases between. Germline V gene lookup returns CDR1 SGHDT and CDR2 YYEEEE. CDR3 residues: CASSLEGADIQYF. The CDR3 nucleotides are TGTGCCAGCAGCCTGGAGGGGGCAGACATTCAGTACTTC.

V is TRBV6-6 and J is TRBJ1-1; D not resolved. From germline, CDR1 is MNHNY and CDR2 SVGAGI (reference sequence). V shed 4 bases and J shed 1 base, with 13 bases lying between them. The CDR3 loop spans 15 amino acids. The chain's CDR3 is CASSSRLRPNTEAFF. As DNA, the CDR3 is TGTGCCAGCAGTTCCCGACTCCGCCCGAACACTGAAGCTTTCTTT.

V is TRBV7-2 and J is TRBJ1-5; TRBD1 might be the D (5 bases). This CDR3 region has 15 residues. V lost 5 bases to trimming and J lost 0 bases, with 11 bases between them. The V gene's germline CDR1 is SGHTA and CDR2 FQGNSA. This CDR3 reads CASSMRDGSNQPQHF. CDR3 nucleotide sequence: TGTGCCAGCAGCATGCGGGACGGTAGCAATCAGCCCCAGCATTTT.

The chain has TRBV7-9 and TRBJ1-5; 7 nucleotides match TRBD1. The V segment lost 3 bases and the J segment 6 bases; nucleotides outside the gene matches: 11. Germline CDR1 is SEHNR and CDR2 is FQNEAQ (reference sequence). The CDR3 runs to 16 residues. The CDR3 sequence is CASSFGVQGVTQPQHF. The DNA for the CDR3 is TGTGCCAGCAGCTTTGGGGTTCAGGGGGTTACTCAGCCCCAGCATTTT.

The rearrangement joins TRBV21-1 to TRBJ1-5. TRBV21-1 is recorded as a pseudogene. This CDR3 region has 17 residues. The CDR3 DNA follows: TGTGCCAGCAGACCTCACGGGTTAGGGTATAGCAATCAGCCCCAGCATTTT. As protein: CASRPHGLGYSNQPQHF.

This clone occurred a few times. This sequence joins TRBV2 and TRBJ1-1; possibly TRBD1 for D (5 bases). Germline CDR1 SNHLY, CDR2 FYNNEI. The CDR3 length is 12 residues. Trimming took off 5 bases at V and 10 bases at J, with 14 bases between the two ends. The CDR3 nucleotides are TGTGCCAGCAGTATATCCCGGGACGCAGCTTTCTTT. Protein: CASSISRDAAFF.